There are a few counts of the clone carrying this T cell receptor (beta chain). Its antigen is undetermined. Every subset had its genomic DNA shared out evenly among several immunoSEQ plates. Clones were read by immunoSEQ multiplex PCR, and TCRdb kept only the in-frame ones, dropping some. The data contain roughly 2,000,000 clones, 80% to 95% of them singletons. The naive CD8 subset, CD45RO-negative cells positively selected for CCR7, excluded terminally differentiated effector memory CD45RA+ cells. The healthy adult donors were HIV-negative and reported no recent acute infections or vaccinations. Germline loops: CDR1 MDHEN, CDR2 SYDVKM. The CDR3 is made up of 14 amino acids. V was pared by 6 bases and J by 3 bases, with 1 base of the junction left unmatched. These data are taken from a study of shared clonotypes between healthy human individuals. Study at large: Used for every donor were three CD4 naive, three CD4 memory, two CD8 naive and one CD8 memory plate. General study points: The generation probabilities recorded for non-shared clonotypes fell below those of clonotypes shared by all four donors.

The chain recombines TRBV28 with TRBJ2-7, with TRBD2 matching 14 bases. The sequenced sample was naive CD8+ T cells from PBMCs. The TCR was taken from a man aged 18 to 35 in good health. Some clones in this sample may be carry-over from other donors' samples. CDR3: CASRGLAGVYEQYF. As DNA, the CDR3 is TGTGCCAGCAGGGGACTAGCGGGAGTCTACGAGCAGTACTTC. Looking up the rest from reference TRBV28 and TRBJ2-7 gives the full variable domain: DVKVTQSSRYLVKRTGEKVFLECVQDMDHENMFWYRQDPGLGLRLIYFSYDVKMKEKGDIPEGYSVSREKKERFSLILESASTNQTSMYLCASRGLAGVYEQYFGPGTRLTVT.